This T cell receptor (beta chain) was identified during a study of shared clonotypes between healthy human individuals. Study-level background: Sampling drew on donors who were two women and a few men aged 18 to 49. A donor's plate count was three for CD4 naive and three for CD4 memory; CD8 naive had two and CD8 memory one. Findings and limits, study-wide: Naive subsets, compared against memory subsets, generally had larger estimated richness values.

Several immunoSEQ plates held equal portions of the genomic DNA taken from each subset. The repertoire was sequenced with immunoSEQ multiplex PCR; TCRdb's copy has only in-frame clones and lacks some. Found here are a few million clones, roughly 93% of them singletons; the top ten hold 0.3% to 0.4%. CDR3 length equals 14 residues. Germline assignment: CDR1 MDHEN and CDR2 SYDVKM. The V gene lost 5 bases and the J gene lost 2 bases, with 13 bases spanning the gap. As regards this clone: What it binds is not known.

This chain links TRBV28 with TRBJ2-7; D assignment may be TRBD1 or TRBD2 (5 bases each). Sequenced sample: naive CD4+ T cells from PBMCs. Subset here: CD45RA+ positively selected. This clonotype originated in a man younger than 35 in good health. Some clones in this sample may be carry-over from other donors' samples. The CDR3, as DNA: TGTGCCAGCAGTCCCTGGGGGAGTACCTACGAGCAGTACTTC. Residues: CASSPWGSTYEQYF. Complete variable domain (other parts from reference TRBV28 and TRBJ2-7): DVKVTQSSRYLVKRTGEKVFLECVQDMDHENMFWYRQDPGLGLRLIYFSYDVKMKEKGDIPEGYSVSREKKERFSLILESASTNQTSMYLCASSPWGSTYEQYFGPGTRLTVT.